The 5 T cell receptor beta chains given below trace back to one sample, sequenced in a study of blood T cell repertoires in COVID-19. Some clones are missing from TCRdb's copy, which holds only in-frame ones; the method was immunoSEQ multiplex PCR. The sample contains 35,000 to 50,000 clones, roughly 70% of which appear only once. Material for sequencing was peripheral blood. Receptor source: a man older than 75 with acute or convalescent COVID-19.

The chain combines TRBV11-2 with TRBJ2-5, with TRBD2 matching over 7 bases. The CDR3 totals 13 residues. V shed 4 bases and J 5 bases; nucleotides not matched to a gene: 4. Germline CDR1 SGHAT, CDR2 FQNNGV. The CDR3 region has the DNA TGTGCCAGCAGCTCCGGGACTACGGAGACCCAGTACTTC. Its protein product is CASSSGTTETQYF.

The chain joins TRBV7-8 to TRBJ2-3; possible D gene TRBD2, 6 bases. CDR1 and CDR2 (germline): SGHVS, FQNEAQ. The ends were cut back, 5 bases at V and 1 base at J, with 16 bases in the middle. The CDR3 is 16 amino acids. The CDR3 loop reads CASSPDRASGTDTQYF. CDR3 bases: TGTGCCAGCAGCCCCGACCGGGCTAGCGGCACAGATACGCAGTATTTT.

In regard to this clone: At one end the junction does not follow the germline gene, possibly because of a read error. The chain recombines TRBV11-1 with TRBJ1-5; D is undetermined. The CDR3 runs 13 residues. CDR1 SGHAT and CDR2 FQDESV come from the germline V gene (reference sequence). This CDR3 is CAGSPVEGQPQHF. CDR3 DNA sequence: TGTGCCGGCAGCCCCGTGGAGGGACAGCCCCAGCATTTT.

V is TRBV5-1 and J is TRBJ2-7; 7 bases are shared with TRBD1. The germline V gene has CDR1 SGHRS and CDR2 YFSETQ. This CDR3 comprises 16 residues. With 1 base clipped from V and 2 bases from J, the junction kept 9 bases outside the gene matches. CDR3 loop: CASSLIPTGEAYEQYF. DNA for the CDR3: TGCGCCAGCAGCTTGATCCCAACAGGGGAAGCCTACGAGCAGTACTTC.

This clone was observed a handful of times. V gene TRBV9 combines with J gene TRBJ2-7; 9 bases are a match to TRBD1. Germline V lookup: CDR1 SGDLS, CDR2 YYNGEE. The CDR3 sequence is 14 residues long. Trimming took 4 bases from V and 5 from J; bases not matched to a gene: 7. CDR3 nucleotide sequence: TGTGCCAGCAGCCCCAGGGACAGGGACCACGAGCAGTACTTC. Translated: CASSPRDRDHEQYF.